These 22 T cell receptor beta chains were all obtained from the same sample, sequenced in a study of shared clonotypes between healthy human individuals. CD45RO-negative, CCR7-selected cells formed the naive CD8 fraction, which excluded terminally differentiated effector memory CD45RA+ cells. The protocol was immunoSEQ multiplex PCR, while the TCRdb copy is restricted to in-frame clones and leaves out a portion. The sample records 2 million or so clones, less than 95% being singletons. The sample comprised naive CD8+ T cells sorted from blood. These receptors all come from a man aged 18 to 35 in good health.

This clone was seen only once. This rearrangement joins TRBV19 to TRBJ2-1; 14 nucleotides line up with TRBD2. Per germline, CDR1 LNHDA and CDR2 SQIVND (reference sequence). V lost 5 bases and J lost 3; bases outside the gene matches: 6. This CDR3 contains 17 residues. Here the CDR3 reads CASSWGLAGVGYNEQFF. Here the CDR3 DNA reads TGTGCCAGTAGTTGGGGACTAGCGGGAGTGGGCTACAATGAGCAGTTCTTC.

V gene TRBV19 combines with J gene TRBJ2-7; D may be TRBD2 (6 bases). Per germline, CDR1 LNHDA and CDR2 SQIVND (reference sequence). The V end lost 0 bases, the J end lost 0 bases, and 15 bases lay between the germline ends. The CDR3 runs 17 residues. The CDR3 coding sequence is TGTGCCAGTAGTATAGACGGGCCTAGCGAGGTCTCCTACGAGCAGTACTTC. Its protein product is CASSIDGPSEVSYEQYF.

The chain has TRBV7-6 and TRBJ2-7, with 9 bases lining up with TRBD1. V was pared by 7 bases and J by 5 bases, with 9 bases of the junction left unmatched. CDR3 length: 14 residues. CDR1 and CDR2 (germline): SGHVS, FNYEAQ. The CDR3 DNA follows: TGTGCCAGCACCCCGGGACAGGGAGGCCACGAGCAGTACTTC. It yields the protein CASTPGQGGHEQYF.

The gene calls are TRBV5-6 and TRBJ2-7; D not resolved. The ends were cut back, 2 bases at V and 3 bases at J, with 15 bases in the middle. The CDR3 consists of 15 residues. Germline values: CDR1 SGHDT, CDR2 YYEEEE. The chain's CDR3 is CASSLGGYGYYEQYF. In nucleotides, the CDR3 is TGTGCCAGCAGCTTAGGCGGATACGGCTACTACGAGCAGTACTTC.

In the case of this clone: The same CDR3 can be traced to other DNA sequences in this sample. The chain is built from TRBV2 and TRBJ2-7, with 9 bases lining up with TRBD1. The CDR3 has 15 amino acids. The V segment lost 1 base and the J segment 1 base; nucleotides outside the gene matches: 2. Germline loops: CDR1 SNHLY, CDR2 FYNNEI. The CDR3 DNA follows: TGTGCCAGCAGTGAAGGGACAGGGGAATCCTACGAGCAGTACTTC. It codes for CASSEGTGESYEQYF.

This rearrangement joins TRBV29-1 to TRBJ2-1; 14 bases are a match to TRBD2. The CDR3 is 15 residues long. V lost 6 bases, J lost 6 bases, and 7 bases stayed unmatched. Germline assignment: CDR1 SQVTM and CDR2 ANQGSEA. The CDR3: CSVGGTSGRGNEQFF. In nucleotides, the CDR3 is TGCAGCGTGGGGGGGACTAGCGGGAGAGGCAATGAGCAGTTCTTC.

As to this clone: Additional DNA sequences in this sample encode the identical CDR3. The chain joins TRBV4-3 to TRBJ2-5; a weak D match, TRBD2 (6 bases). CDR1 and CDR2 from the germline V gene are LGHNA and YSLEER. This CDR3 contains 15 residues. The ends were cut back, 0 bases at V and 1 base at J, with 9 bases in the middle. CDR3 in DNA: TGCGCCAGCAGCCAAGATCGGGGGTTCCAAGAGACCCAGTACTTC. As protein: CASSQDRGFQETQYF.

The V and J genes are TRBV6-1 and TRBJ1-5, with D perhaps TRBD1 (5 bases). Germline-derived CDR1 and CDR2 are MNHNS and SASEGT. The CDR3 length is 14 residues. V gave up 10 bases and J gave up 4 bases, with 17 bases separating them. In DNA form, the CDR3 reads TGTGCCACGAATTCAGGGAGTGGAAATCAGCCCCAGCATTTT. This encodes CATNSGSGNQPQHF.

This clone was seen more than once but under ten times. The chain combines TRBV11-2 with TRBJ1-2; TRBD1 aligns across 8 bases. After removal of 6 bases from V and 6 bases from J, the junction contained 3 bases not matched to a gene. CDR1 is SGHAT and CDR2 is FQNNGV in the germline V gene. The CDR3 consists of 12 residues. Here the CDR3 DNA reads TGTGCCAGCAGAAGACAGGGGCATGGCTACACCTTC. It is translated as CASRRQGHGYTF.

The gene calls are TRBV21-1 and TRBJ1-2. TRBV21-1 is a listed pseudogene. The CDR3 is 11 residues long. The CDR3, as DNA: TGTGCCAGCAGCAACTCTCCGAGGGATCAGTTC. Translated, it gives CASSNSPRDQF.

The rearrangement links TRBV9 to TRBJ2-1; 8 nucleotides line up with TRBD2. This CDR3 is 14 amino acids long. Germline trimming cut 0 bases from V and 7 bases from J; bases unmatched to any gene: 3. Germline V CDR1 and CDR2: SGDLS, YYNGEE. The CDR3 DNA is TGTGCCAGCAGCGTAGTCAGCGGGAGTAATGAGCAGTTCTTC. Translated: CASSVVSGSNEQFF.

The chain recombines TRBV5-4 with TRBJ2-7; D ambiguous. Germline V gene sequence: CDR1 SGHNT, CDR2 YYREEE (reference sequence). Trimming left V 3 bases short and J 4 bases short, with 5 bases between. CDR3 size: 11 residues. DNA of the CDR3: TGTGCCAGCAGCTCCTTTTACGAGCAGTACTTC. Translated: CASSSFYEQYF.

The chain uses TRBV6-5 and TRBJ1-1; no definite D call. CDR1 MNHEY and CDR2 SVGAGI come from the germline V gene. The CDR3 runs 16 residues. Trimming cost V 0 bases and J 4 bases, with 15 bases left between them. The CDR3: CASSYSGQHRGTEAFF. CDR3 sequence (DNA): TGTGCCAGCAGTTACTCGGGCCAACACAGAGGCACTGAAGCTTTCTTT.

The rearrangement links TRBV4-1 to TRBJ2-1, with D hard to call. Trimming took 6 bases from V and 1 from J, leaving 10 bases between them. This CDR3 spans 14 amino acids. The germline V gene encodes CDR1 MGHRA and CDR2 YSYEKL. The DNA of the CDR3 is TGCGCCAGCAGTCCCCCGGGTTCCTACAATGAGCAGTTCTTC. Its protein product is CASSPPGSYNEQFF.

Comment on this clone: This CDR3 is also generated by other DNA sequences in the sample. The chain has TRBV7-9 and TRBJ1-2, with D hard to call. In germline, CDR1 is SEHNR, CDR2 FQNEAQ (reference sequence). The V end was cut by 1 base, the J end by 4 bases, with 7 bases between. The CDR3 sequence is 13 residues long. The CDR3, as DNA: TGTGCCAGCAGCTTAGGGCCGTCCTATGGCTACACCTTC. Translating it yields CASSLGPSYGYTF.

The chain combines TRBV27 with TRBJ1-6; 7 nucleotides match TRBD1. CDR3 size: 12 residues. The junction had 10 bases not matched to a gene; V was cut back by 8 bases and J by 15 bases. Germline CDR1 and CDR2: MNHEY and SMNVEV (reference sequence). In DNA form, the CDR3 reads TGTGCCAGCTCGGGACAGCTCGAGGTCCTCCACTTT. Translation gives CASSGQLEVLHF.

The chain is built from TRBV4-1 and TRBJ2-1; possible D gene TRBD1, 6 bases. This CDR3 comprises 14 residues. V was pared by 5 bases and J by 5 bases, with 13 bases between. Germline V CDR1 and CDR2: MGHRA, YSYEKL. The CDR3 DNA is TGCGCCAGCAGCTTCGCTGGGGACAACAATGAGCAGTTCTTC. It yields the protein CASSFAGDNNEQFF.

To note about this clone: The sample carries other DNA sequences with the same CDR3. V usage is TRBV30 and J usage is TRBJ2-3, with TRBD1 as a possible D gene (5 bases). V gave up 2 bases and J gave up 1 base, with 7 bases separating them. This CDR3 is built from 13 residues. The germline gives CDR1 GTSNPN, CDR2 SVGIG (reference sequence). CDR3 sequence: CAWSLTGTDTQYF. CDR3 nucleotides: TGTGCCTGGAGTCTGACAGGCACAGATACGCAGTATTTT. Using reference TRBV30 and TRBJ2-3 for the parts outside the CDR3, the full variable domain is SQTIHQWPATLVQPVGSPLSLECTVEGTSNPNLYWYRQAAGRGLQLLFYSVGIGQISSEVPQNLSASRPQDRQFILSSKKLLLSDSGFYLCAWSLTGTDTQYFGPGTRLTVL.

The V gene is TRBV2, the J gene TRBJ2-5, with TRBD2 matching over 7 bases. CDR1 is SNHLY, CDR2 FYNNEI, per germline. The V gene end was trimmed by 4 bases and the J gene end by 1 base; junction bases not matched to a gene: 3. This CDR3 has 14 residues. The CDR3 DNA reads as TGTGCCAGCAGTGTGGCTAGCGGCCAAGAGACCCAGTACTTC. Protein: CASSVASGQETQYF.

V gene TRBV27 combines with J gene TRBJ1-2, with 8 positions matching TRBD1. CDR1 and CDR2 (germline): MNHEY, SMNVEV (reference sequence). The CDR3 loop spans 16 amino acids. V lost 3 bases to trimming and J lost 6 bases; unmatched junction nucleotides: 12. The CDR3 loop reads CASSFQGAGLGNGYTF. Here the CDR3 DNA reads TGTGCCAGCAGTTTCCAGGGGGCTGGTCTCGGTAATGGCTACACCTTC.

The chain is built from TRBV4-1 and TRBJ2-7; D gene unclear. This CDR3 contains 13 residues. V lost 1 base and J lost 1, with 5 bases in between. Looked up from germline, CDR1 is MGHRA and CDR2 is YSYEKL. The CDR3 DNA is TGCGCCAGCAGCCAAGCAACGTCCTACGAGCAGTACTTC. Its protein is CASSQATSYEQYF.

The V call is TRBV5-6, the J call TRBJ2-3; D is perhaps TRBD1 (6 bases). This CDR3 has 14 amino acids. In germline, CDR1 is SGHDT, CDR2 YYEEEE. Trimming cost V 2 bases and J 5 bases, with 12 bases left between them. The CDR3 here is CASSLSGAKDTQYF. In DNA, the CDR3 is TGTGCCAGCAGCTTATCAGGGGCTAAAGATACGCAGTATTTT.